The 19 T cell receptor beta chains given below trace back to one sample, sequenced in a study of brain T cells in children with intractable seizures (dated by TCRdb to about 2021). Interpreted using the paper, the time point label stands for: blood from clinic visit 5 months post-surgery; TSC patient then seizure free. Receptor amplification or capture employed the immunoSEQ multiplex PCR assay. Drawn from immuneACCESS, this table holds only the in-frame rearrangements with V and J called that TCRdb kept. Clones are partly lost; checked studies trace under half to an unresolved V gene and leave the rest unexplained. Recorded for this sample are 300,000 to 400,000 clones; over 85% of them occurred a single time. In total, the top ten clones hold 5.7% of the sample. This specimen consisted of peripheral blood, obtained roughly 5 months after surgery. These receptors originate from a boy younger than two with tuberous sclerosis and intractable seizures.

The rearrangement uses TRBV5-6 and TRBJ2-5, with D maybe TRBD2 (6 bases). The germline V and J ends were trimmed by 3 bases and 5 bases, with 11 bases remaining between them. The CDR3 runs to 13 residues. Germline-derived CDR1 and CDR2 are SGHDT and YYEEEE. This CDR3 is CASSYAAGETQYF. DNA of the CDR3: TGTGCCAGCAGCTACGCGGCGGGGGAGACCCAGTACTTC.

The genes are TRBV5-5 and TRBJ1-2; 8 positions agree with TRBD1. Germline trimming cut 3 bases from V and 2 bases from J; bases unmatched to any gene: 6. The germline V gene encodes CDR1 SGHKS and CDR2 YYEKEE (reference sequence). The CDR3 sequence is 15 residues long. The CDR3 is CASSYAQGANYGYTF. The CDR3 DNA follows: TGTGCCAGCAGCTACGCGCAGGGGGCGAACTATGGCTACACCTTC.

The rearrangement joins TRBV12-5 to TRBJ1-6, with TRBD1 matching over 8 bases. Trimming took 2 bases from V and 7 from J; bases not matched to a gene: 19. Germline V lookup: CDR1 LGHNT, CDR2 FRNRAP. CDR3 length equals 20 residues. The CDR3 DNA reads as TGTGCTAGTGGTTTGTTCGTGTCCCTCTTCAGGACAGGGAGCAATTCACCCCTCCACTTT. Translation gives CASGLFVSLFRTGSNSPLHF.

The chain combines TRBV4-1 with TRBJ1-2, with D perhaps TRBD1 (5 bases). Trimming removed 4 bases at V and 4 bases at J, with 10 bases between. Per germline, CDR1 MGHRA and CDR2 YSYEKL. This CDR3 spans 13 amino acids. This CDR3 is CASSPHGGYGYTF. The CDR3, as DNA: TGCGCCAGCAGCCCCCATGGGGGCTATGGCTACACCTTC.

The count of this clone is one. The genes are TRBV19 and TRBJ2-7; 9 nucleotides line up with TRBD1. Germline V gives CDR1 LNHDA, CDR2 SQIVND (reference sequence). The CDR3 has 15 amino acids. The trim removed 4 bases at V and 7 bases at J, leaving 11 bases unmatched. The CDR3 sequence is CASSTVRTGAGEQYF. The DNA for the CDR3 is TGTGCCAGTAGTACCGTCCGGACAGGGGCCGGAGAGCAGTACTTC.

The chain uses TRBV4-2 and TRBJ1-4; the D is unclear. Germline V lookup: CDR1 LGHNA, CDR2 YNFKEQ. The CDR3 length is 12 residues. V was shortened by 0 bases and J by 6 bases, with 2 bases between the two germline ends. As DNA, the CDR3 is TGTGCCAGCAGCCAAGATTATGAAAAACTGTTTTTT. As protein: CASSQDYEKLFF.

The rearrangement uses TRBV9 and TRBJ2-5; D may be TRBD2 (6 bases). The CDR3 sequence is 16 residues long. The V end lost 0 bases, the J end lost 5 bases, and 17 bases lay between the germline ends. The germline V gene has CDR1 SGDLS and CDR2 YYNGEE. CDR3 nucleotides: TGTGCCAGCAGCGTAGGGAGGGCCGCCATCGGGGAGACCCAGTACTTC. This sequence encodes CASSVGRAAIGETQYF.

The J gene is TRBJ1-3, the V gene TRBV15, with unresolved D. CDR3 length: 15 amino acids. V was shortened by 3 bases and J by 0 bases, with 9 bases between the two germline ends. Germline V gives CDR1 LNHNV, CDR2 YYDKDF (reference sequence). In DNA form, the CDR3 reads TGTGCCACCAGCAGCGGAGCGGGCTCTGGAAACACCATATATTTT. As protein: CATSSGAGSGNTIYF.

On this clone: The same CDR3 can be traced to other DNA sequences in this sample. The rearrangement uses TRBV6-5 and TRBJ1-2; 8 nucleotides align to TRBD1. Germline-derived CDR1 and CDR2 are MNHEY and SVGAGI. Losses at the gene ends were 0 bases for V and 5 bases for J; bases not matched to a gene: 2. The CDR3 extends over 14 amino acids. Written as DNA, the CDR3 is TGTGCCAGCAGTTACTCTCGGACAGGGTATGGCTACACCTTC. It translates to CASSYSRTGYGYTF.

This chain uses TRBV7-9 with TRBJ1-2, with D possibly being TRBD1 (5 bases). Germline V gives CDR1 SEHNR, CDR2 FQNEAQ (reference sequence). The CDR3 spans 15 residues. V shed 5 bases and J shed 2 bases, with 15 bases lying between them. In DNA, the CDR3 is TGTGCCAGCAGCGGATCGGTAGGGGACAACTATGGCTACACCTTC. This sequence encodes CASSGSVGDNYGYTF.

The rearrangement joins TRBV25-1 to TRBJ2-7; TRBD1 might be the D (6 bases). The V gene lost 2 bases and the J gene lost 4 bases, with 15 bases spanning the gap. Looked up from germline, CDR1 is MGHDK and CDR2 is SYGVNS. The CDR3 sequence is 15 residues long. CDR3 loop: CASSEGIQGNYEQYF. The DNA of the CDR3 is TGTGCCAGCAGTGAAGGGATACAGGGTAATTACGAGCAGTACTTC.

The V gene is TRBV9, the J gene TRBJ2-5; D not resolved. Per germline, CDR1 SGDLS and CDR2 YYNGEE. V was shortened by 0 bases and J by 4 bases, with 7 bases between the two germline ends. The CDR3 is made up of 13 amino acids. The DNA for the CDR3 is TGTGCCAGCAGCGTAGGGGTAGGAGAGACCCAGTACTTC. This translates into CASSVGVGETQYF.

The V call is TRBV11-3, the J call TRBJ2-7, with D tentatively TRBD2 (6 bases). Deletions cut 2 bases from V and 7 bases from J, with 18 bases between. Germline-derived CDR1 and CDR2 are SGHNT and YENEEA. This CDR3 is 15 amino acids long. In nucleotides, the CDR3 is TGTGCCAGCAGCTTACTCACGGGAGCCATAAGGGAGCAGTACTTC. Encoded protein: CASSLLTGAIREQYF.

J is TRBJ2-6 and V is TRBV9, with D unclear. V was cut by 0 bases and J by 0 bases, with 10 bases left in between. Germline V CDR1 and CDR2: SGDLS, YYNGEE. The CDR3 has 17 amino acids. CDR3 amino acids: CASSVGAGRSGANVLTF. DNA of the CDR3: TGTGCCAGCAGCGTAGGCGCAGGTCGCTCTGGGGCCAACGTCCTGACTTTC.

V is TRBV30 and J is TRBJ2-5, with 11 bases lining up with TRBD2. Trimming at V came to 4 bases and at J to 1 base, leaving 5 bases not matched to a gene. The CDR3 extends over 15 amino acids. Germline V lookup: CDR1 GTSNPN, CDR2 SVGIG (reference sequence). CDR3 residues: CAWTSGGSLQETQYF. CDR3 DNA: TGTGCCTGGACTAGCGGGGGGTCCCTCCAAGAGACCCAGTACTTC.

This clone has a handful of counts. Here the CDR3 reads CASGPGTSGGANEQFF. As DNA, the CDR3 is TGTGCTAGTGGTCCGGGGACTAGCGGGGGGGCTAATGAGCAGTTCTTC. V gene TRBV12-5 combines with J gene TRBJ2-1; 16 positions match TRBD2. The V gene's germline CDR1 is LGHNT and CDR2 FRNRAP. J was trimmed by 7 bases and V by 5 bases; bases with no gene match: 5. The CDR3 has 16 amino acids.

The chain recombines TRBV4-1 with TRBJ1-1, with 7 bases fitting TRBD1. The V segment lost 6 bases and the J segment 1 base; nucleotides outside the gene matches: 2. The CDR3 runs 13 residues. Germline CDR1 and CDR2: MGHRA and YSYEKL. The CDR3 DNA is TGCGCCAGCAGTTCAGGGGGGAACACTGAAGCTTTCTTT. Encoded protein: CASSSGGNTEAFF.

The V call is TRBV4-1, the J call TRBJ1-6, with D unresolved. V lost 2 bases and J lost 7, with 15 bases in between. This CDR3 is built from 16 residues. Germline loops: CDR1 MGHRA, CDR2 YSYEKL. The CDR3 sequence is CASSQPEIVPNSPLHF. As DNA, the CDR3 is TGCGCCAGCAGCCAACCTGAGATCGTACCGAATTCACCCCTCCACTTT.

The rearrangement joins TRBV9 to TRBJ2-1; 12 bases fit TRBD2. This CDR3 has 16 residues. The germline V gene has CDR1 SGDLS and CDR2 YYNGEE. The V and J ends lost 1 base and 6 bases, in that order; junction bases with no gene match: 5. CDR3 sequence (DNA): TGTGCCAGCAGCGTACCCCTAGCGGGGGGGCCCAATGAGCAGTTCTTC. It codes for CASSVPLAGGPNEQFF.